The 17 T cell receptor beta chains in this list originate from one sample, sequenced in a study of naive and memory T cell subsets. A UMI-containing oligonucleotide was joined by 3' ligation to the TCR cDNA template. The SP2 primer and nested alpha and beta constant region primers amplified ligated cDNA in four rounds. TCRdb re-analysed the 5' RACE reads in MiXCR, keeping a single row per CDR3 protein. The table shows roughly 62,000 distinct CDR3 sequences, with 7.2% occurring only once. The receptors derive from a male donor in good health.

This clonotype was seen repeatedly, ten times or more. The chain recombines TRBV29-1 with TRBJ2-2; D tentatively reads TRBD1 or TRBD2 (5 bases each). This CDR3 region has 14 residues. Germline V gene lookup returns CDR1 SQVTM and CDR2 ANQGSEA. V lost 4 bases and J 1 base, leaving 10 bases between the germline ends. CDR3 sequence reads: CSVAPGQNTGELFF. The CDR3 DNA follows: TGCAGCGTTGCCCCGGGGCAGAACACCGGGGAGCTGTTTTTT.

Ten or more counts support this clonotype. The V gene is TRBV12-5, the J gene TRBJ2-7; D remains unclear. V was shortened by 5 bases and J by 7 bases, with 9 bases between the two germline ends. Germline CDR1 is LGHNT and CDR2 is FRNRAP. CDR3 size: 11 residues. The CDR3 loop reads CASGADLEQYF. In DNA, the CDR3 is TGTGCTAGTGGTGCTGACTTGGAGCAGTACTTC.

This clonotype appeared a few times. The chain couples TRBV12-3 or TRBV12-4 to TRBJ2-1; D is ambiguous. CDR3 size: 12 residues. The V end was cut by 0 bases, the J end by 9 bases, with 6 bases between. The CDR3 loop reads CASSLAGLEQFF. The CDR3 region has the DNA TGTGCCAGCAGTTTAGCAGGGCTTGAGCAGTTCTTC.

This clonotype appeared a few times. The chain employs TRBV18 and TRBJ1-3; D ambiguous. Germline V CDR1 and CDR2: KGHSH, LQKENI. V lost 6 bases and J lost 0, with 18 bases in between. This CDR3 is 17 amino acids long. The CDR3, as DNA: TGTGCCAGCTCCCCCACCGGTGCAGATCCCTCTGGAAACACCATATATTTT. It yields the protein CASSPTGADPSGNTIYF.

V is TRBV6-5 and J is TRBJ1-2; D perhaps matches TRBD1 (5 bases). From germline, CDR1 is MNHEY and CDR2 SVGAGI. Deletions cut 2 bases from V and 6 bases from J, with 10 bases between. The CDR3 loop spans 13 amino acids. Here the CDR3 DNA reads TGTGCCAGCAGTTACAAACAGGCTGATGGCTACACCTTC. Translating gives CASSYKQADGYTF.

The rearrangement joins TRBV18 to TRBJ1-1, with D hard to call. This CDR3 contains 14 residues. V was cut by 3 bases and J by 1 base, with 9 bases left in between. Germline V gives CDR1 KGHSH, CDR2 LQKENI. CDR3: CASSPSHGNTEAFF. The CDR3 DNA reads TGTGCCAGCTCACCTTCCCACGGGAACACTGAAGCTTTCTTT.

The CDR3 nucleotides read TGTGCCAGCAGCTTAGCGGGAGGTTACACCGGGGAGCTGTTTTTT. As protein: CASSLAGGYTGELFF. The chain couples TRBV7-2 to TRBJ2-2; D possibly corresponds to TRBD2 (6 bases). This CDR3 has 15 residues. Deletions cut 0 bases from V and 3 bases from J, with 8 bases between. Germline lookup yields CDR1 SGHTA and CDR2 FQGNSA.

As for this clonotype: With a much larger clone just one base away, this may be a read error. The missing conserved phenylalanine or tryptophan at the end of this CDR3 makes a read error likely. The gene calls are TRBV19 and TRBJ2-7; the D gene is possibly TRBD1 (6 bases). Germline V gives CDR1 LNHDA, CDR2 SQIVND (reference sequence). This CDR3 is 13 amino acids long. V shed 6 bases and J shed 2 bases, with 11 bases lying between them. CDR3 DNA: TGTGCCAGTAGCCCAGGACAGACCTACGAGCAGTACTTA. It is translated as CASSPGQTYEQYL.

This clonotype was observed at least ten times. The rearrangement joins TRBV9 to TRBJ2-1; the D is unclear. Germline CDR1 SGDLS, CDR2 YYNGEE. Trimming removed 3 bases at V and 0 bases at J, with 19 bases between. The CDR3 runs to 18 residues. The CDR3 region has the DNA TGTGCCAGCAGCGCCCCACTAAGGGCAGGTAGCTCCTACAATGAGCAGTTCTTC. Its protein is CASSAPLRAGSSYNEQFF.

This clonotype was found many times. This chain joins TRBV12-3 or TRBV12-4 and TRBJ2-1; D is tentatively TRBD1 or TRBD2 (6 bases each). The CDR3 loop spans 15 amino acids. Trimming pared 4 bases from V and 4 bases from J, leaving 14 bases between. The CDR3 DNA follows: TGTGCCAGCAGTTCCCACAGGGCGGGATACAATGAGCAGTTCTTC. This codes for CASSSHRAGYNEQFF.

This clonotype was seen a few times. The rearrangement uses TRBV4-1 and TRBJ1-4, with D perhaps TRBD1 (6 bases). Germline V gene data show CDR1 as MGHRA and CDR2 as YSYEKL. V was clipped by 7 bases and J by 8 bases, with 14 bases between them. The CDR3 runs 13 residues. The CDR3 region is CASKGGLWEKLFF. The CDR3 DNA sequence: TGCGCCAGCAAGGGGGGTCTTTGGGAAAAACTGTTTTTT.

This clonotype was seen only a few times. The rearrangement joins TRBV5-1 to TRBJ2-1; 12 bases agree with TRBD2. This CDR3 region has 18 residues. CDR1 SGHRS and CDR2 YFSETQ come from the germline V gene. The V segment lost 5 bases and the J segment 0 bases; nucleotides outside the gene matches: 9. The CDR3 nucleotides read TGCGCCAGCAGACTAGGACTAGCGGGAAGAGGCTCCTACAATGAGCAGTTCTTC. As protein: CASRLGLAGRGSYNEQFF.

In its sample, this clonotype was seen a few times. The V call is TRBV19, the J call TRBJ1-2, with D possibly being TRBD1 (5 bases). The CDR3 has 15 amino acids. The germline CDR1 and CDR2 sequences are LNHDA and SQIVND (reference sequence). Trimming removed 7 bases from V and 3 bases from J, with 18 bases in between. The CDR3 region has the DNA TGTGCCAGTACCTCAGCGGGTAAGGGGCACTATGGCTACACCTTC. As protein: CASTSAGKGHYGYTF.

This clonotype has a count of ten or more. The CDR3 loop is CSARDRVKGEAFF. CDR3 in DNA: TGCAGTGCTAGGGACAGGGTTAAGGGTGAAGCTTTCTTT. The chain recombines TRBV20-1 with TRBJ1-1, with 8 bases fitting TRBD1. The germline V gene has CDR1 DFQATT and CDR2 SNEGSKA (reference sequence). V dropped 3 bases and J dropped 7; count of bases not matched to a gene: 7. This CDR3 comprises 13 residues.

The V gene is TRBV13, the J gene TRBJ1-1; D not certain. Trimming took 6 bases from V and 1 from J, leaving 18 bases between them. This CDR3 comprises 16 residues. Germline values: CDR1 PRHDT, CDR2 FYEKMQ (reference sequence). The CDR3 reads CASREELRDGNTEAFF. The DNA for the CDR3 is TGTGCCAGCAGAGAAGAGCTACGGGATGGGAACACTGAAGCTTTCTTT. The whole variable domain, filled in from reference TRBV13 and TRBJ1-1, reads AAGVIQSPRHLIKEKRETATLKCYPIPRHDTVYWYQQGPGQDPQFLISFYEKMQSDKGSIPDRFSAQQFSDYHSELNMSSLELGDSALYFCASREELRDGNTEAFFGQGTRLTVV.

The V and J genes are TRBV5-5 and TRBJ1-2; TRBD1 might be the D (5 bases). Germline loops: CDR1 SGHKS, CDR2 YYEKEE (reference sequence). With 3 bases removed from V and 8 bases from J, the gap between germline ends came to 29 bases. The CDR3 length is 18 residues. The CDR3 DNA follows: TGTGCCAGCAGCTCATGGGGGTTGACACCGTCCCCCTGGGGCGGCTACACCTTC. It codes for CASSSWGLTPSPWGGYTF. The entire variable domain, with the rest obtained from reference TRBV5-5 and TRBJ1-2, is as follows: DAGVTQSPTHLIKTRGQQVTLRCSPISGHKSVSWYQQVLGQGPQFIFQYYEKEERGRGNFPDRFSARQFPNYSSELNVNALLLGDSALYLCASSSWGLTPSPWGGYTFGSGTRLTVV.

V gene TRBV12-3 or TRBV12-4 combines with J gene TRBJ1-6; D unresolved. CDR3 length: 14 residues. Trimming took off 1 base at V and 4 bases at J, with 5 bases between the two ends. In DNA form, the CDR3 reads TGTGCCAGCAGTTTAGAAGTTTATAATTCACCCCTCCACTTT. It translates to CASSLEVYNSPLHF.